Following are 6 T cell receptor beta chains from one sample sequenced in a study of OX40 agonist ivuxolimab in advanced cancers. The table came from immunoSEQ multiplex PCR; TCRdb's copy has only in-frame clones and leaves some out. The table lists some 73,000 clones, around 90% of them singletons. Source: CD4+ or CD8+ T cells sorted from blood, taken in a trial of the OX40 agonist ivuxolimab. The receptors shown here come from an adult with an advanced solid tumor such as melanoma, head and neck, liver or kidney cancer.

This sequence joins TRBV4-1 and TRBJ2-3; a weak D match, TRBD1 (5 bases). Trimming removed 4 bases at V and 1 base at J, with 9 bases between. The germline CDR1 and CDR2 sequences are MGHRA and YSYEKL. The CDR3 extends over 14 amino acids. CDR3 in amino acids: CASSLGVGTDTQYF. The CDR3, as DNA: TGCGCCAGCAGCCTAGGGGTGGGCACAGATACGCAGTATTTT.

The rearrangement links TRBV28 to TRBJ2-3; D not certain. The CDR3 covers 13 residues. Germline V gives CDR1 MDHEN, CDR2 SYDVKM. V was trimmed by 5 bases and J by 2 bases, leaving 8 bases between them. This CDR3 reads CASSLTDTDTQYF. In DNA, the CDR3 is TGTGCCAGCAGTCTGACTGACACAGATACGCAGTATTTT.

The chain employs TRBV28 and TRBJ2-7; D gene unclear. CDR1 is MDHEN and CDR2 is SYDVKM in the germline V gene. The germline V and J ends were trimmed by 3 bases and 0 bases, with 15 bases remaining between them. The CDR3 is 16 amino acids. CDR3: CASSFISTSSSYEQYF. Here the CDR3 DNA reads TGTGCCAGCAGTTTTATCTCTACGTCGAGCTCCTACGAGCAGTACTTC.

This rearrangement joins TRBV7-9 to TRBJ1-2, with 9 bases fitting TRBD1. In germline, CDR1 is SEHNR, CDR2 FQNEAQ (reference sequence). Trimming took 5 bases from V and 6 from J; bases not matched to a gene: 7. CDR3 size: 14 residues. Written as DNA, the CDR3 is TGTGCCAGCAGCCCCGCGACAGGGGGGGATGGCTACACCTTC. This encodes CASSPATGGDGYTF.

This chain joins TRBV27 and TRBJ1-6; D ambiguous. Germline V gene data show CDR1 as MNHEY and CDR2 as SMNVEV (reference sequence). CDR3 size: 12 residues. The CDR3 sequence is CAAGDVSSPLHF. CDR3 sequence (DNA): TGTGCGGCGGGTGACGTGAGTTCACCCCTCCACTTT.

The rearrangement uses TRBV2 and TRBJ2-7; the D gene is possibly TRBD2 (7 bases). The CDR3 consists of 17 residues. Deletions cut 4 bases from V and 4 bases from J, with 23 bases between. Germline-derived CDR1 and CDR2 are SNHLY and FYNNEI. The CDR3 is CASSGWSGNQQGYEQYF. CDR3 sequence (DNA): TGTGCCAGCAGTGGGTGGAGCGGGAACCAGCAGGGGTACGAGCAGTACTTC. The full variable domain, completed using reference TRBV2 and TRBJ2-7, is EPEVTQTPSHQVTQMGQEVILRCVPISNHLYFYWYRQILGQKVEFLVSFYNNEISEKSEIFDDQFSVERPDGSNFTLKIRSTKLEDSAMYFCASSGWSGNQQGYEQYFGPGTRLTVT.